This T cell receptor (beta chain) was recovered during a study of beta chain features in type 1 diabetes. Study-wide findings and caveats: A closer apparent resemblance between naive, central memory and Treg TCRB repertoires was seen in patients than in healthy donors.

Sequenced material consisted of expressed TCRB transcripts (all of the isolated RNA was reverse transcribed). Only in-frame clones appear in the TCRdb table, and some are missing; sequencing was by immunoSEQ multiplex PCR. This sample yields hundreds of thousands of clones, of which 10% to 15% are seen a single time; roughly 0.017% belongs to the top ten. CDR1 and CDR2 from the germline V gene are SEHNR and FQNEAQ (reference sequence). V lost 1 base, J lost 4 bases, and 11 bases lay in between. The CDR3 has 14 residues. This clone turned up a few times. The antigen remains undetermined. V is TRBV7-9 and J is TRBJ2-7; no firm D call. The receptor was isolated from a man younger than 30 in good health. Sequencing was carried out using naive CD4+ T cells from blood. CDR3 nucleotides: TGTGCCAGCAGCTTAGACAGTCCGCCTTACGAGCAGTACTTC. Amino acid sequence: CASSLDSPPYEQYF.